The rows below give T cell receptor beta chains drawn from one sample of a study of blood T cell repertoires in COVID-19. Only in-frame clones appear in the TCRdb table, and some are missing; sequencing was by immunoSEQ multiplex PCR. The table has around 250,000 clones, 90% seen once. The sequenced material came from PBMCs or T cells enriched from blood (not recorded which). Receptors were obtained from a man aged 50-60 years who had been exposed to COVID-19. Each CDR3 is given with its conserved first and last residue. The D gene is left open where the match is weak. Not every row has a clone size; where given, it reads once, few, many or a size class.

d_gene	v_gene	abundance	j_gene	CDR3nt	CDR3aa
NA	TRBV27	NA	TRBJ1-2	TGTGCCAGCAGTTTGAGCCCCCCTAAGGACAGTTACTATGGCTACACCTTC	CASSLSPPKDSYYGYTF
TRBD1	TRBV6-4	NA	TRBJ2-3	TGTGCCAGCAGTGACCCGGACAGGGGAACAGATACGCAGTATTTT	CASSDPDRGTDTQYF
NA	TRBV29-1	NA	TRBJ1-2	TGCAGCGTAGCTATTAACTATGGCTACACCTTC	CSVAINYGYTF
NA	TRBV28	once	TRBJ1-6	TGTGCCAGCAGTTGGACAGAGTATAATTCACCCCTCCACTTT	CASSWTEYNSPLHF
TRBD1	TRBV9	once	TRBJ1-2	TGTGCCAGCGGAGGAACAGGGGGCTACGGTTATGGCTACACCTTC	CASGGTGGYGYGYTF
NA	TRBV27	NA	TRBJ2-7	TGTGCCAGCGGACCCGGACTCCCGGTGTGGGAGCAGTACTTC	CASGPGLPVWEQYF
NA	TRBV6-6	NA	TRBJ1-5	TGTGCCAGCGTCCAGGGGCCCAGCAATCAGCCCCAGCATTTT	CASVQGPSNQPQHF
TRBD1	TRBV7-2	NA	TRBJ1-6	TGTGCCAGCAGCGTCCAGGACAGGGGGCTTTCACCCCTCCACTTT	CASSVQDRGLSPLHF
NA	TRBV24-1	NA	TRBJ2-1	TGTGCCACCAGTGACCCGACTAGTAATCCCTACAATGAGCAGTTCTTC	CATSDPTSNPYNEQFF
TRBD1	TRBV27	NA	TRBJ1-2	TGTGCCAGCAGTTTATTTAGTCCGGGACAGGGCGGTAGCCGAAACTATGGCTACACCTTC	CASSLFSPGQGGSRNYGYTF
NA	TRBV7-9	NA	TRBJ1-1	TGTGCCAGCAGCTTGAGATTTGAAGCTTTCTTT	CASSLRFEAFF
NA	TRBV15	NA	TRBJ1-5	TGTGCCACCAGCAGAGATGTGCAGGCAAATCAGCCCCAGCATTTT	CATSRDVQANQPQHF
NA	TRBV7-3	NA	TRBJ2-1	TGTGCCAGCAGCTTAGTGGGGGGACACAATGAGCAGTTCTTC	CASSLVGGHNEQFF
TRBD1	TRBV2	NA	TRBJ2-3	TGTGCCAGCAGTGTCCCTGGACAGGGACGCACAGATACGCAGTATTTT	CASSVPGQGRTDTQYF
NA	TRBV5-4	NA	TRBJ2-1	TGTGCCAGCAGACGAGACAGAGAATCCTACAATGAGCAGTTCTTC	CASRRDRESYNEQFF
NA	TRBV18	NA	TRBJ2-3	TGTGCCAGCTCAGTCAGAAACACAGATACGCAGTATTTT	CASSVRNTDTQYF
NA	TRBV10-3	NA	TRBJ2-2	TGTGCCATCATGGGGCAGCAGGAAAACACCGGGGAGCTGTTTTTT	CAIMGQQENTGELFF
TRBD1	TRBV24-1	NA	TRBJ1-2	TGTGCCACCAGTGACCCATCCGGGACAGCCTATGGCTACACCTTC	CATSDPSGTAYGYTF
TRBD2	TRBV5-1	once	TRBJ2-2	TGCGCCAGCAGGATAGCGGGCTTTGACACCGGGGAGCTGTTTTTT	CASRIAGFDTGELFF
TRBD1	TRBV30	NA	TRBJ1-2	TGTGCCTGGAGAGGGGACAGGACTTCGTACTATGGCTACACCTTC	CAWRGDRTSYYGYTF
NA	TRBV24-1	NA	TRBJ1-2	TGTGCCACCTCGGGAGGGGAGGTGGGTTACTATGGCTACACCTTC	CATSGGEVGYYGYTF
NA	TRBV10-3	NA	TRBJ1-2	TGTGCCATCAGTGTTGACAGGCATGGCTACACCTTC	CAISVDRHGYTF
NA	TRBV19	NA	TRBJ1-2	TGTGCCAGTAGCTTACAGGGCAACTATGGCTACACCTTC	CASSLQGNYGYTF
TRBD2	TRBV7-8	NA	TRBJ2-3	TGTGCCAGCAGCTTAAGACTAGCGGGAGCAGGCACAGATACGCAGTATTTT	CASSLRLAGAGTDTQYF
NA	TRBV9	NA	TRBJ1-2	TGTGCCAGCAGCGTAGTAGGGAGCAACTATGGCTACACCTTC	CASSVVGSNYGYTF
NA	TRBV24-1	NA	TRBJ2-3	TGTGCCACCAGTGACCTTCTCACAGATACGCAGTATTTT	CATSDLLTDTQYF
TRBD1	TRBV19	once	TRBJ1-1	TGTGCCAGTAGTATAGGGAGGGGGACAGTCCCGAACACTGAAGCTTTCTTT	CASSIGRGTVPNTEAFF
NA	TRBV7-2	NA	TRBJ2-1	TGTGCCAGCAGCTCTAATCCGCAGGGGCTTAATGAGCAGTTCTTC	CASSSNPQGLNEQFF